This T cell receptor (beta chain) was sequenced during a study of cytomegalovirus exposure and HLA in healthy donors. Use of 60 Vbeta and 13 Jbeta primers characterized the PCR. The method was immunoSEQ multiplex PCR; TCRdb's version includes in-frame clones alone and lacks a portion of them. The sample yields 150,000 to 200,000 clones, 65% to 90% seen once. As to this clone: Its antigen is not identified.

Findings of the study overall: A later analysis linked a missense variant in DCLRE1C to the trimming of TCR beta V and J genes. Beyond CMV serostatus, there was no information to go on about immune exposure. What was likely a sequencing artifact was a cluster of highly shared sequence variants.

This sequence originates from a woman aged 45 to 65 in good health and CMV-seronegative. Sequenced: PBMCs.

The CDR3 reads CASSLGTGARGGGTEAFF. Here the CDR3 DNA reads TGTGCCAGCAGCTTGGGGACAGGGGCTAGGGGTGGGGGCACTGAAGCTTTCTTT. This rearrangement joins TRBV5-6 to TRBJ1-1; 9 bases match TRBD1. J was trimmed by 4 bases and V by 0 bases; bases with no gene match: 13. Germline V gene lookup returns CDR1 SGHDT and CDR2 YYEEEE. This CDR3 region has 18 residues.